The clone carrying this TCR beta chain was seen a handful of times. These data come from a study of blood T cells in healthy people across ages. V shed 0 bases and J 3 bases; nucleotides not matched to a gene: 3. This CDR3 is built from 16 residues. The germline gives CDR1 SGHDN, CDR2 FVKESK. The use of a sample-barcoded 5' primer and a J-beta primer mix characterized a second PCR of 7 to 11 cycles. TCRdb redid the calling of the 5' RACE reads with MiXCR, one entry per CDR3 protein. The sample gives 1.5 million or so distinct CDR3 sequences, approximately 42% of which show up once; about 4% is in the top ten.

The rearrangement uses TRBV14 and TRBJ2-1; 9 bases are a match to TRBD2. This receptor was taken from a woman between 18 and 30 years old in good health. The sample taken for sequencing was blood. CDR3: CASSQDWRGGYNEQFF. The CDR3 DNA reads as TGTGCCAGCAGCCAAGACTGGCGGGGGGGCTACAATGAGCAGTTCTTC.